This entry lists 25 T cell receptor beta chains sequenced from one sample in a study of blood T cells in healthy people across ages. For the second PCR, which ran for about 7 to 12 cycles, a sample-barcoded 5' primer and a J-beta primer mix were used. In TCRdb, the 5' RACE reads were re-called with MiXCR into one record per CDR3 protein. Seen here are fewer than 600,000 distinct CDR3 sequences, around 27% observed once, and the top ten hold 3% to 4%. These data also formed part of another study, on T cells of mothers and their children.

The sequenced sample consisted of blood. The receptors were sampled from a boy younger than 10 in good health.

This clonotype was detected only a few times. The V gene is TRBV29-1, the J gene TRBJ1-4; TRBD1 matches at 10 bases. Germline CDR1 reads SQVTM; CDR2 reads ANQGSEA. The CDR3 runs to 14 residues. The trim removed 6 bases at V and 6 bases at J, leaving 7 bases unmatched. CDR3 nucleotides: TGCAGCGTCCTCCGAGGGACAGGGGATGAAAAACTGTTTTTT. This encodes CSVLRGTGDEKLFF.

In its sample, this clonotype was seen many times. The V gene is TRBV15, the J gene TRBJ2-1; a weak D match, TRBD2 (5 bases). Trimming left V 0 bases short and J 1 base short, with 7 bases between. This CDR3 has 15 residues. Germline assignment: CDR1 LNHNV and CDR2 YYDKDF (reference sequence). CDR3 coding DNA: TGTGCCACCAGCAGAGACAGGAGGTCCTACAATGAGCAGTTCTTC. Translating it yields CATSRDRRSYNEQFF.

In this sample, this clonotype turned up a few times. The genes are TRBV29-1 and TRBJ2-5; the D gene is possibly TRBD2 (6 bases). The J call may be in error: the DNA end matches TRBJ2-1 better. Germline lookup yields CDR1 SQVTM and CDR2 ANQGSEA. The CDR3 has 13 amino acids. The CDR3 DNA reads TGCAGCGTTCAGAGGGAGGTGTTGGGTGAGCAGTTCTTC. It codes for CSVQREVLGEQFF.

The chain links TRBV29-1 to TRBJ2-5; 9 bases map to TRBD2. The CDR3 runs to 15 residues. The trim removed 2 bases at V and 5 bases at J, leaving 9 bases unmatched. Germline CDR1 is SQVTM and CDR2 is ANQGSEA. CDR3 region: CSVEPLSGRWETQYF. The CDR3 DNA reads as TGCAGCGTTGAACCACTCAGCGGGAGGTGGGAGACCCAGTACTTC.

This chain links TRBV24-1 with TRBJ2-5, with 7 bases fitting TRBD2. Germline CDR1 is KGHDR and CDR2 is SFDVKD. CDR3 size: 15 residues. Unmatched junction bases numbered 8, after V lost 3 bases and J lost 5 bases. The CDR3 spells CATSDAGGGHETQYF. The CDR3 coding sequence is TGTGCCACCAGTGATGCCGGGGGAGGGCATGAGACCCAGTACTTC.

The chain uses TRBV13 and TRBJ2-7, with 8 bases lining up with TRBD1. V was pared by 5 bases and J by 2 bases, with 11 bases of the junction left unmatched. Germline V CDR1 and CDR2: PRHDT, FYEKMQ (reference sequence). CDR3 length: 16 amino acids. CDR3 coding DNA: TGTGCCAGCAGCCACTTCAGGACAGGGATACCCTACGAGCAGTACTTC. Translated, it gives CASSHFRTGIPYEQYF. The whole variable domain, remainder taken from reference TRBV13 and TRBJ2-7, is AAGVIQSPRHLIKEKRETATLKCYPIPRHDTVYWYQQGPGQDPQFLISFYEKMQSDKGSIPDRFSAQQFSDYHSELNMSSLELGDSALYFCASSHFRTGIPYEQYFGPGTRLTVT.

This clonotype was recorded a few times. The V call is TRBV20-1, the J call TRBJ1-4; the D gene is possibly TRBD1 (5 bases). The ends were cut back, 3 bases at V and 2 bases at J, with 7 bases in the middle. The CDR3 is made up of 13 amino acids. Germline V CDR1 and CDR2: DFQATT, SNEGSKA (reference sequence). CDR3 sequence (DNA): TGCAGTGCTAGCAGGGTTACTAATGAAAAACTGTTTTTT. Translating it yields CSASRVTNEKLFF.

A few counts support this clonotype. The chain carries TRBV10-3 and TRBJ2-5; 14 nucleotides match TRBD2. The length of the CDR3 is 16 residues. Unmatched junction bases numbered 7, after V lost 6 bases and J lost 4 bases. Per germline, CDR1 ENHRY and CDR2 SYGVKD. Here the CDR3 reads CAISTSGLAGVETQYF. The CDR3 nucleotides read TGTGCCATCAGCACGTCGGGACTAGCGGGAGTAGAGACCCAGTACTTC.

A single count supports this clonotype. V and J are TRBV20-1 and TRBJ1-1; D not certain. V lost 6 bases and J lost 4, with 6 bases in between. Germline-derived CDR1 and CDR2 are DFQATT and SNEGSKA (reference sequence). The CDR3 extends over 10 amino acids. CDR3 sequence: CSATATEAFF. Written as DNA, the CDR3 is TGCAGTGCCACGGCCACTGAAGCTTTCTTT.

This clonotype was found a few times. One end of the junction varies from germline; a read error may be responsible. The chain has TRBV3-1 and TRBJ1-3, with 11 positions matching TRBD1. The CDR3 is made up of 17 amino acids. Germline V gene sequence: CDR1 LGHDT, CDR2 YNNKEL (reference sequence). This CDR3 reads CASSRTGGVHSGNTIYF. CDR3 in DNA: TGTGCCAGCAGTCGGACAGGGGGCGTTCACTCTGGAAACACCATATACTTT.

The genes are TRBV25-1 and TRBJ2-3; 12 bases align to TRBD2. V trimming: 3 bases; J trimming: 2 bases; junction bases outside the gene matches: 3. There are 16 residues in the CDR3. The germline gives CDR1 MGHDK, CDR2 SYGVNS. CDR3 region: CASSDWTSGNTDTQYF. CDR3 sequence (DNA): TGTGCCAGCAGTGATTGGACTAGCGGGAACACAGATACGCAGTATTTT. The whole variable domain, filled in from reference TRBV25-1 and TRBJ2-3, reads EADIYQTPRYLVIGTGKKITLECSQTMGHDKMYWYQQDPGMELHLIHYSYGVNSTEKGDLSSESTVSRIRTEHFPLTLESARPSHTSQYLCASSDWTSGNTDTQYFGPGTRLTVL.

The V gene is TRBV2, the J gene TRBJ1-4, with D hard to call. This CDR3 has 14 residues. V lost 7 bases, J lost 3 bases, and 12 bases lay in between. Germline loops: CDR1 SNHLY, CDR2 FYNNEI. The CDR3 loop reads CASTLDGPNEKLFF. The CDR3 DNA follows: TGTGCCAGCACTTTAGACGGACCTAATGAAAAACTGTTTTTT.

This clonotype was observed a few times. This chain joins TRBV7-2 and TRBJ1-4; a possible D gene is TRBD1 (6 bases). Germline V gene lookup returns CDR1 SGHTA and CDR2 FQGNSA. The CDR3 totals 15 residues. The V and J ends lost 1 base and 7 bases respectively, with 13 bases between them. The CDR3 DNA is TGTGCCAGCAGCTTAGTTGGCAGGGGTGGTGAAAAACTGTTTTTT. Amino acid sequence: CASSLVGRGGEKLFF.

This chain uses TRBV5-8 with TRBJ1-4; possibly TRBD1 for D (5 bases). This CDR3 is 15 amino acids long. Per the germline V gene, CDR1 is SGHTS and CDR2 is YDEGEE. The V end was cut by 4 bases, the J end by 2 bases, with 12 bases between. CDR3 coding DNA: TGTGCCAGCAGCGTAGGACATGTTACTAATGAAAAACTGTTTTTT. Translation: CASSVGHVTNEKLFF.

The V and J genes are TRBV4-3 and TRBJ2-4, with D tentatively TRBD2 (5 bases). This CDR3 region has 18 residues. V was pared by 5 bases and J by 0 bases, with 20 bases between. CDR1 is LGHNA and CDR2 is YSLEER in the germline V gene. The CDR3 loop reads CASSGSVWSISAKNIQYF. For the CDR3, the DNA is TGCGCCAGCAGCGGGAGCGTCTGGAGTATCTCAGCCAAAAACATTCAGTACTTC.

This clonotype appeared a few times. The rearrangement links TRBV27 to TRBJ2-5; perhaps TRBD2 as D (5 bases). Germline CDR1 and CDR2: MNHEY and SMNVEV (reference sequence). V was shortened by 1 base and J by 0 bases, with 9 bases between the two germline ends. The CDR3 runs 15 residues. CDR3 DNA: TGTGCCAGCAGTTTATGGAACGGGAACCAAGAGACCCAGTACTTC. This translates into CASSLWNGNQETQYF.

V gene TRBV10-3 combines with J gene TRBJ2-7, with 9 bases matching TRBD1. CDR3 length: 15 residues. After removal of 4 bases from V and 2 bases from J, the junction contained 6 bases not matched to a gene. CDR1 ENHRY and CDR2 SYGVKD come from the germline V gene. CDR3 DNA: TGTGCCATCAGTGGCCCCGGGACAGGGACCTACGAGCAGTACTTC. It yields the protein CAISGPGTGTYEQYF.

This clonotype has a handful of counts. J is TRBJ2-1 and V is TRBV4-3, with TRBD2 matching 7 bases. V shed 6 bases and J 7 bases; nucleotides not matched to a gene: 6. This CDR3 region has 13 residues. Germline loops: CDR1 LGHNA, CDR2 YSLEER. The DNA of the CDR3 is TGCGCCAGCAGTCTGGACGGGGGGAATGAGCAGTTCTTC. Translating it yields CASSLDGGNEQFF.

The J gene is TRBJ1-4, the V gene TRBV12-3 or TRBV12-4; TRBD1 aligns across 7 bases. J gave up 6 bases and V 6 bases, and 7 bases lay outside the gene matches. This CDR3 has 14 residues. The CDR3 DNA sequence: TGTGCCAGCAGCGACCGACAGGGAGATGAAAAACTGTTTTTT. Its translation: CASSDRQGDEKLFF.

J is TRBJ2-5 and V is TRBV6-6, with D maybe TRBD2 (6 bases). This CDR3 is 15 amino acids long. V was cut by 4 bases and J by 5 bases, with 17 bases left in between. The V gene's germline CDR1 is MNHNY and CDR2 SVGAGI (reference sequence). The CDR3 region has the DNA TGTGCCAGCAGTTCCCCCCACAGGACTATGGAGACCCAGTACTTC. Its protein product is CASSSPHRTMETQYF.

V usage is TRBV21-1 and J usage is TRBJ1-2. TRBV21-1 is a known pseudogene. CDR3 length equals 20 residues. For the CDR3, the DNA is TGTGCCAGCAGAGTTCGTGTCCCGTGTCGGACTAGCCCCTCTAACCATGGCTACACCTTC. This codes for CASRVRVPCRTSPSNHGYTF.

This clonotype appeared a few times. V gene TRBV6-6 combines with J gene TRBJ1-6; TRBD1 agrees at 7 bases. CDR1 MNHNY and CDR2 SVGAGI come from the germline V gene (reference sequence). The CDR3 has 15 amino acids. V lost 5 bases to trimming and J lost 7 bases; unmatched junction nucleotides: 8. In nucleotides, the CDR3 is TGTGCCAGCAGTCGCCGGGACAGACAGAATTCACCCCTCCACTTT. It codes for CASSRRDRQNSPLHF.

This clonotype was seen a single time. The V and J genes are TRBV2 and TRBJ2-7; the D gene is possibly TRBD2 (6 bases). The germline V gene encodes CDR1 SNHLY and CDR2 FYNNEI. Between the trimmed V and J ends, which lost 0 bases and 7 bases, there was a span of 13 bases. There are 14 residues in the CDR3. CDR3 region: CASSEALLAGEQYF. As DNA, the CDR3 is TGTGCCAGCAGTGAAGCGCTTCTGGCGGGAGAGCAGTACTTC.

The rearrangement joins TRBV11-2 to TRBJ2-5, with D perhaps matching TRBD2 (6 bases). The tail of the sequence fits TRBJ2-7 better, so the J call may be wrong. The CDR3 length is 15 residues. The V gene's germline CDR1 is SGHAT and CDR2 FQNNGV. The chain's CDR3 is CASSLPGSRVYEQYF. CDR3 coding DNA: TGTGCCAGCAGCCTCCCCGGGAGCCGGGTTTACGAGCAGTACTTC.

The genes are TRBV27 and TRBJ2-3, with unresolved D. CDR1 is MNHEY and CDR2 is SMNVEV in the germline V gene (reference sequence). CDR3 length equals 15 residues. V lost 5 bases and J lost 4, with 16 bases in between. The CDR3 protein is CASSLGRGHSDTQYF. CDR3 bases: TGTGCCAGCAGTCTGGGTCGTGGGCACTCAGATACGCAGTATTTT.